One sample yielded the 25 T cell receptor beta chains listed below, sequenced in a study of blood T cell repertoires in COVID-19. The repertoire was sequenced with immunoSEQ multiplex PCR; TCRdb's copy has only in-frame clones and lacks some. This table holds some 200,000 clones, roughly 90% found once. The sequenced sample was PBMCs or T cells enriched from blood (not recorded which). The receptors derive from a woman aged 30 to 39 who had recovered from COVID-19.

CDR3 nucleotides: TGTGCCAGCAGTTCCACGGGGATCCAGCCCCAGCATTTT. Protein sequence: CASSSTGIQPQHF. V gene TRBV12-3 or TRBV12-4 combines with J gene TRBJ1-5; D is ambiguous. The CDR3 loop spans 13 amino acids. Trimming shortened V by 4 bases and J by 7 bases, and 11 bases separated the two germline ends.

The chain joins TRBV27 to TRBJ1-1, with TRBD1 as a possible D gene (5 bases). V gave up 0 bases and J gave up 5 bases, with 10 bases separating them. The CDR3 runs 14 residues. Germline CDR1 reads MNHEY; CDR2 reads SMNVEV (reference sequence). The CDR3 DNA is TGTGCCAGCAGTTTATCATGGGGGGAAACTGAAGCTTTCTTT. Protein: CASSLSWGETEAFF.

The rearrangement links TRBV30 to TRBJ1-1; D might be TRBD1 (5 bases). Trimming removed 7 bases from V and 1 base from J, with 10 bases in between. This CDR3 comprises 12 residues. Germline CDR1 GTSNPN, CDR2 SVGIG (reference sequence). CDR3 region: CAFRTTNTEAFF. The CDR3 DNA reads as TGTGCCTTCCGGACAACGAACACTGAAGCTTTCTTT.

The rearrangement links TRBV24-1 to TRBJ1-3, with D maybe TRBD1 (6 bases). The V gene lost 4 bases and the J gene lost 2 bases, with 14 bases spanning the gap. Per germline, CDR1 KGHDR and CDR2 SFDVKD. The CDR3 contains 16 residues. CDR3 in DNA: TGTGCCACCAGTGACCCCAGGGGAGCAACTGGAAACACCATATATTTT. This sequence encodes CATSDPRGATGNTIYF.

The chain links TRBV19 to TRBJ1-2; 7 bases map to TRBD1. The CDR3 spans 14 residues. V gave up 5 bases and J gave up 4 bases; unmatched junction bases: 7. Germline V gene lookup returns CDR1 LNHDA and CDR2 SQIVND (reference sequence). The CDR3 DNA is TGTGCCAGTAGTCGACAGGGACCGATCTATGGCTACACCTTC. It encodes CASSRQGPIYGYTF.

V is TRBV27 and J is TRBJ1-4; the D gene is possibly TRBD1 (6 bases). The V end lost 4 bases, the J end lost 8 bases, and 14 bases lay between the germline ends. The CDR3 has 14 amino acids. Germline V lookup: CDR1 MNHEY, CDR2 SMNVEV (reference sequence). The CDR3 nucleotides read TGTGCCAGCAGTTACGACAGGCTTGGGGAAAAACTGTTTTTT. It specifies CASSYDRLGEKLFF.

CDR3 DNA: TGTGCCAGTAGTATAGGGACTAGCGGGAGAAAAAATGAGCAGTTCTTC. Translated: CASSIGTSGRKNEQFF. The chain joins TRBV19 to TRBJ2-1; 13 bases match TRBD2. Germline V CDR1 and CDR2: LNHDA, SQIVND (reference sequence). The CDR3 totals 16 residues. The J segment lost 7 bases and the V segment lost 1 base, leaving 4 bases of the junction unmatched.

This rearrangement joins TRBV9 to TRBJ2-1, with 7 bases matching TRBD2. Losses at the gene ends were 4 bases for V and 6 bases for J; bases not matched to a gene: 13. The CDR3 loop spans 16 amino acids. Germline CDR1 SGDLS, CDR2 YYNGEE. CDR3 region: CASSTSGTRVPNEQFF. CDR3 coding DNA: TGTGCCAGCAGCACGAGCGGGACCCGGGTTCCCAATGAGCAGTTCTTC.

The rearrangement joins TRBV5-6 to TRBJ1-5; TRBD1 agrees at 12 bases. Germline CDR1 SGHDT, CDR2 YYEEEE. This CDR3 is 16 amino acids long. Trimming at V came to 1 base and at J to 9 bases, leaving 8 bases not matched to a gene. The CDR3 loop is CASSLFRDRGLPPQHF. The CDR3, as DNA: TGTGCCAGCAGCTTGTTCCGGGACAGGGGGCTTCCGCCCCAGCATTTT.

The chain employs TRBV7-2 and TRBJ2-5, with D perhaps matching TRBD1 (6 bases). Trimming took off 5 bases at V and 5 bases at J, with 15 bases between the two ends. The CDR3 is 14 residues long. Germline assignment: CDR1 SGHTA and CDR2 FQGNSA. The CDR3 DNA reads TGTGCCAGCAGCCCACGACGGCAGGGGGAGACCCAGTACTTC. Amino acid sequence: CASSPRRQGETQYF.

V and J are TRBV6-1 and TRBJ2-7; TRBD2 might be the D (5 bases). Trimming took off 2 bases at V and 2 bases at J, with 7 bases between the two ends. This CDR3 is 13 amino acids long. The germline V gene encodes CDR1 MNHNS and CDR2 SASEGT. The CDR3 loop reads CASSELAPYEQYF. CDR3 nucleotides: TGTGCCAGCAGTGAACTAGCCCCCTACGAGCAGTACTTC.

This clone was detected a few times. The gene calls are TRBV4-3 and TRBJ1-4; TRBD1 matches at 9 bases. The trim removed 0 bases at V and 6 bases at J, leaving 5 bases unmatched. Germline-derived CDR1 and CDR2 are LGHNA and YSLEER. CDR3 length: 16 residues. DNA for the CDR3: TGCGCCAGCAGCCAAGATCCGGGACAGGGTCATGAAAAACTGTTTTTT. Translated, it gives CASSQDPGQGHEKLFF.

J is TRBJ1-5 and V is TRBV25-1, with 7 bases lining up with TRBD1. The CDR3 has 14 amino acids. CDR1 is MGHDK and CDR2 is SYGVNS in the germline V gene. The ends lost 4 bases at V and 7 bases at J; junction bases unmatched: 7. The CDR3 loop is CASSGDRVGQPQHF. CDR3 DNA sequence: TGTGCCAGCAGTGGCGACAGGGTAGGGCAGCCCCAGCATTTT.

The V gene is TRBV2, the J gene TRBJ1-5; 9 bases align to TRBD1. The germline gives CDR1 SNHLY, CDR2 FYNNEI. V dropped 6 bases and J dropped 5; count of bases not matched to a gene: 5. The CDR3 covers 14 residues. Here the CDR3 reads CASSRDRVDQPQHF. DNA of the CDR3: TGTGCCAGCAGCCGGGACAGGGTTGATCAGCCCCAGCATTTT.

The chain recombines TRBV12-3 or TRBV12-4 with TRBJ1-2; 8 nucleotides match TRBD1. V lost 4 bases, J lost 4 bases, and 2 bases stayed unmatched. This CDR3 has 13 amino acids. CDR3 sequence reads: CASSYRGGYGYTF. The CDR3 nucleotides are TGTGCCAGCAGTTACAGGGGGGGCTATGGCTACACCTTC.

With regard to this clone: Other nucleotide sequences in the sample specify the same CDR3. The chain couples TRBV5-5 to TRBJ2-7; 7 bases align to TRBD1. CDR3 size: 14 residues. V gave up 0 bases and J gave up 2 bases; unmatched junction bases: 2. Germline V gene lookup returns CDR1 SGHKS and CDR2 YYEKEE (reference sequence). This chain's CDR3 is CASSLDRGTYEQYF. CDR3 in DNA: TGTGCCAGCAGCTTGGACAGGGGTACCTACGAGCAGTACTTC.

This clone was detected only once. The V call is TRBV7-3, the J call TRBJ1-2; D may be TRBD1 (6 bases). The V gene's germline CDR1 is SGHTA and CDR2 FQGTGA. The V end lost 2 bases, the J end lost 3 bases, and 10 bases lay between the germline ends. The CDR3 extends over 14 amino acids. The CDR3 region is CASSLGGGHYGYTF. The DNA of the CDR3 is TGTGCCAGCAGCTTAGGGGGCGGACACTATGGCTACACCTTC. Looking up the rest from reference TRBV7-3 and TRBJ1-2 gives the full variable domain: GAGVSQTPSNKVTEKGKYVELRCDPISGHTALYWYRQSLGQGPEFLIYFQGTGAADDSGLPNDRFFAVRPEGSVSTLKIQRTERGDSAVYLCASSLGGGHYGYTFGSGTRLTVV.

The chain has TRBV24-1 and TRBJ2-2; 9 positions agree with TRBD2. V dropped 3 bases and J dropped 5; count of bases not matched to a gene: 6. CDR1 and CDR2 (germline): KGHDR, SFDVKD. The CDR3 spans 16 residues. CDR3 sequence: CATSDVSSGRTGELFF. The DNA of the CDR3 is TGTGCCACCAGTGATGTGTCAAGCGGGAGGACCGGGGAGCTGTTTTTT.

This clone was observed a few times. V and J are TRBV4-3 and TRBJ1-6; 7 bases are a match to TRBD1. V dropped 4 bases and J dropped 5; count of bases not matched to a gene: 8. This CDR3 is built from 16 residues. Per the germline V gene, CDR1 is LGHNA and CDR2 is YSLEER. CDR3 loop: CASSPDRVTDNSPLHF. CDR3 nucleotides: TGCGCCAGCAGCCCAGACAGGGTTACGGATAATTCACCCCTCCACTTT.

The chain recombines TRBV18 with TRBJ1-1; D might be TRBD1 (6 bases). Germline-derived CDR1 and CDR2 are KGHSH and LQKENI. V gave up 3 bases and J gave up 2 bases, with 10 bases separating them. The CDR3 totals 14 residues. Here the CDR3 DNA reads TGTGCCAGCTCACCGTGGGGGCAAAACACTGAAGCTTTCTTT. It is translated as CASSPWGQNTEAFF.

CDR3 protein: CASSLDSGQGNTEAFF. The CDR3 coding sequence is TGTGCCAGCAGTTTAGACTCGGGACAGGGGAACACTGAAGCTTTCTTT. The genes are TRBV7-3 and TRBJ1-1, with 9 bases identical to TRBD1. In germline, CDR1 is SGHTA, CDR2 FQGTGA. There are 16 residues in the CDR3. V lost 6 bases to trimming and J lost 1 base; unmatched junction nucleotides: 9.

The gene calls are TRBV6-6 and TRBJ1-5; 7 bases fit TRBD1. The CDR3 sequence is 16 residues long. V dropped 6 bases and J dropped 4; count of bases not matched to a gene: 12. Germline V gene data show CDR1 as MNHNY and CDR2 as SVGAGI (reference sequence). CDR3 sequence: CASRTPVGTDNQPQHF. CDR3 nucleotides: TGTGCCAGCAGAACCCCAGTGGGGACAGATAATCAGCCCCAGCATTTT.

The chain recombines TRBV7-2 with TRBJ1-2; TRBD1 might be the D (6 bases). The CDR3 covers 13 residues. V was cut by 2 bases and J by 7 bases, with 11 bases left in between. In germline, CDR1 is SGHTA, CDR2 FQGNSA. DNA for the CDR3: TGTGCCAGCAGCTTAAGCGTCAGGGGTGGCTACACCTTC. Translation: CASSLSVRGGYTF.

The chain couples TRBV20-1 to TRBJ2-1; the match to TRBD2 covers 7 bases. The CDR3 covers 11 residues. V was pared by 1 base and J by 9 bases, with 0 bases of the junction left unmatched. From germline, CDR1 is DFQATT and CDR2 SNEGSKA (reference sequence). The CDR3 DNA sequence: TGCAGTGCTAGAGGGGGGGGTGAGCAGTTCTTC. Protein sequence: CSARGGGEQFF.

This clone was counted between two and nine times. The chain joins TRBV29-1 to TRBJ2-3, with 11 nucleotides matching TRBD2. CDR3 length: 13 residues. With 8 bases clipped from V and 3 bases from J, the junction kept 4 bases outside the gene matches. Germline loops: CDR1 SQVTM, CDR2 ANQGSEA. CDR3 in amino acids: CSWGLAATDTQYF. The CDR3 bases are TGCAGCTGGGGACTAGCGGCAACAGATACGCAGTATTTT.